A selection of T cell receptor beta chains follows, all from one sample in a study of T cell clonotyping in hematopoietic cell transplantation. Clones were sequenced by immunoSEQ multiplex PCR, and TCRdb holds only the in-frame ones, with some missing. The sample contains about 45,000 clones, around 84% of which appear only once. This specimen was peripheral blood mononuclear cells, taken before stem cell transplant. These receptors originate from a man between 60 and 75 years old with myelodysplastic syndrome. Some clones in this sample may be carry-over from other donors' samples. Each CDR3 is given with its conserved first and last residue. Fields, in order: V gene, D gene, J gene, clone size, CDR3 DNA, CDR3 protein. A D gene is named only where the DNA matches it firmly. Where a row states a size, it is once, few, many or the class of an expanded clone; other rows omit it.

TRBV4-2,TRBD2,TRBJ2-2,.,TGTGCCAGCAGCCCTCAGTTCCAGGCTAGCGGGGGGGGGAACACCGGGGAGCTGTTTTTT,CASSPQFQASGGGNTGELFF
TRBV7-3,.,TRBJ2-3,.,TGTGCCAGCAGCCCTGGACTGCAGACAGATACGCAGTATTTT,CASSPGLQTDTQYF
TRBV30,TRBD1,TRBJ1-1,.,TGTGCCTGGAGTGCCATTCCAGGGGGCTCGGCGAATTTGAACACTGAAGCTTTCTTT,CAWSAIPGGSANLNTEAFF
TRBV6-1,TRBD1,TRBJ2-7,few,TGTGCCAGCAGTGAGCCGGGACAGGGGGCTCGCGAGCAGTACTTC,CASSEPGQGAREQYF
TRBV7-8,.,TRBJ2-7,.,TGTGCCAGCAGCTTTTACTTGGGGACACCCTCCTACGAGCAGTACTTC,CASSFYLGTPSYEQYF
TRBV4-3,.,TRBJ1-2,.,TGCGCCAGCAGCCAAGGCGAAGGTTACGACTATGGCTACACCTTC,CASSQGEGYDYGYTF
TRBV5-1,.,TRBJ1-1,.,TGCGCCAGCCAGAGGGACCTGGGGCCGAACACTGAAGCTTTCTTT,CASQRDLGPNTEAFF
TRBV4-3,.,TRBJ1-1,.,TGCGCCAGCAGCCAAGAAAGGAGAACTGAAGCTTTCTTT,CASSQERRTEAFF
TRBV18,.,TRBJ1-1,few,TGTGCCAGCTCACTTGGCGACAGCGTGAACACTGAAGCTTTCTTT,CASSLGDSVNTEAFF
TRBV4-2,TRBD1,TRBJ2-1,.,TGTGCCAGCAGCAGGAGGGGGGGGGACAGGGTTGACGGTGAGCAGTTCTTC,CASSRRGGDRVDGEQFF
TRBV5-4,.,TRBJ1-1,once,TGTGCCAGCAGCCCCGGAAACACTGAAGCTTTCTTT,CASSPGNTEAFF
TRBV7-9,TRBD2,TRBJ2-1,.,TGTGCCAGCAGCTCCTTCTTACCGGGGGGGCGGTCTGAGCAGTTCTTC,CASSSFLPGGRSEQFF
TRBV7-2,TRBD2,TRBJ2-2,.,TGTGCCAGCAGCTTAGCGAGGAGAGGTAGCGGGGGGTGGAACACCGGGGAGCTGTTTTTT,CASSLARRGSGGWNTGELFF
TRBV7-3,TRBD2,TRBJ2-7,.,TGTGCCAGCAGCTTATTCCCTGTGACTAGCGGCTCCTACGAGCAGTACTTC,CASSLFPVTSGSYEQYF
TRBV2,TRBD1,TRBJ1-1,.,TGTGCCAGCACTTCCGAGGGACAGGGGCTAACTGAAGCTTTCTTT,CASTSEGQGLTEAFF
TRBV11-2,.,TRBJ1-1,.,TGTGCCAGCAGCTTACGGTGGGAGAACACTGAAGCTTTCTTT,CASSLRWENTEAFF
TRBV11-2,.,TRBJ2-2,.,TGTGCCAGCGGGGGGACGAACACCGGGGAGCTGTTTTTT,CASGGTNTGELFF
TRBV2,TRBD1,TRBJ1-1,.,TGTGCCAGCATCCAAGGGGGCCTAAAAGCTTTCTTT,CASIQGGLKAFF
TRBV28,.,TRBJ1-6,.,TGTGCCAGCTGGGGACATTTTAATTCACCCCTCCACTTT,CASWGHFNSPLHF
TRBV7-8,TRBD1,TRBJ1-6,few,TGTGCCAGCAGCATAGGACAGGACTCGTGGTCACCCCTCCACTTT,CASSIGQDSWSPLHF
TRBV4-3,TRBD1,TRBJ2-7,.,TGCGCCAGCAGCCCCGGACAGGGGGGCCACGAGCAGTACTTC,CASSPGQGGHEQYF
TRBV6-5,.,TRBJ2-2,.,TGTGCCAGCAGAGGGGGGGATGACACCGGGGAGCTGTTTTTT,CASRGGDDTGELFF
TRBV18,.,TRBJ2-1,.,TGTGCCAGCTCACCACTTACAGGAGGGGACAATGAGCAGTTCTTC,CASSPLTGGDNEQFF
TRBV7-9,.,TRBJ2-3,.,TGTGCCAGCAGCTTAAGAGGAAGGGGCGTAGCTGACACAGATACGCAGTATTTT,CASSLRGRGVADTDTQYF
TRBV27,.,TRBJ1-6,.,TGTGCCAGCAGTTTATCAGGGGTCAACCATAATTCACCCCTCCACTTT,CASSLSGVNHNSPLHF
TRBV18,.,TRBJ1-1,.,TGTGCCAGCTCACCACCGATGGTTGGGGACCTGAACACTGAAGCTTTCTTT,CASSPPMVGDLNTEAFF
TRBV7-9,TRBD1,TRBJ1-1,.,TGTGCCAGCAGCTCGAGGACAGGGAAAGCTTTCTTT,CASSSRTGKAFF
TRBV2,.,TRBJ1-5,few,TGTGCCAGCAGTGAAATGGGCAGGGGTTTGGCGCAGCCCCAGCATTTT,CASSEMGRGLAQPQHF
TRBV29-1,TRBD1,TRBJ1-3,.,TGCAGCGTTCGACAGGGGGGAGGAAACACCATATATTTT,CSVRQGGGNTIYF